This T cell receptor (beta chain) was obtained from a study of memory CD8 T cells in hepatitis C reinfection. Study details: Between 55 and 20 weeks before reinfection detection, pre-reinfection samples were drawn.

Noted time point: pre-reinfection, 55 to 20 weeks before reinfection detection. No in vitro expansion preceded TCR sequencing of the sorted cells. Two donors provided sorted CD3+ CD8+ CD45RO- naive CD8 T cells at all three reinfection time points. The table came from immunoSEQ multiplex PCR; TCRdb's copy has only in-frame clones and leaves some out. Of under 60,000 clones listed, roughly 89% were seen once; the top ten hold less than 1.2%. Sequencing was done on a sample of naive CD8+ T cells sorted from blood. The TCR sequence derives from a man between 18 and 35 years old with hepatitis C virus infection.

The CDR3 bases are TGTGCCAGCAGTCCTCTCCCGAGGAGCTACGAGCAGTACTTC. Translating it yields CASSPLPRSYEQYF. The chain has TRBV27 and TRBJ2-7; no clear D. V was clipped by 5 bases and J by 3 bases, with 14 bases between them. The CDR3 sequence is 14 residues long. Germline loops: CDR1 MNHEY, CDR2 SMNVEV (reference sequence).